The 10 T cell receptor beta chains below were found in one sample sequenced in a study of T-cell reconstitution after alpha-beta-depleted transplantation in children. Unique molecular identifiers tagged the TCRbeta library. TCRdb re-called the PCR reads with MiXCR, one entry per CDR3 protein. The sample contains about 980,000 distinct CDR3 sequences, roughly 29% of which appear only once. This material consisted of PBMCs, mostly from graft donor cells, taken 360 days after TCRalphabeta/CD19-depleted stem cell transplant. These receptors all stem from a boy in the first two years of life who had a stem cell transplant for SCID, so the T cells may come from the graft donor.

The gene calls are TRBV29-1 and TRBJ2-3; D not resolved. Germline CDR1 reads SQVTM; CDR2 reads ANQGSEA. Deletions cut 1 base from V and 5 bases from J, with 10 bases between. The CDR3 contains 13 residues. Here the CDR3 reads CSVEGISLDTQYF. The CDR3 DNA is TGCAGCGTTGAAGGGATTAGCTTAGATACGCAGTATTTT.

This clonotype was found a few times. This chain links TRBV7-3 with TRBJ2-1; 8 positions agree with TRBD1. The V and J ends lost 0 bases and 9 bases, in that order; junction bases with no gene match: 7. Germline V gene sequence: CDR1 SGHTA, CDR2 FQGTGA. The CDR3 has 15 residues. The CDR3 DNA reads as TGTGCCAGCAGCTTAACCCCGATGACAGGGGCTGAGCAGTTCTTC. The encoded protein is CASSLTPMTGAEQFF.

This chain links TRBV20-1 with TRBJ2-7; 9 bases match TRBD1. There are 14 residues in the CDR3. The germline gives CDR1 DFQATT, CDR2 SNEGSKA (reference sequence). V dropped 4 bases and J dropped 5; count of bases not matched to a gene: 9. CDR3 sequence (DNA): TGCAGTGCTAAATCCGACAGGGGGAATGACGAGCAGTACTTC. This sequence encodes CSAKSDRGNDEQYF.

This clonotype was recorded a few times. The chain recombines TRBV20-1 with TRBJ2-1; 12 positions match TRBD2. The germline gives CDR1 DFQATT, CDR2 SNEGSKA (reference sequence). CDR3 length equals 15 residues. The junction had 9 bases not matched to a gene; V was cut back by 6 bases and J by 6 bases. CDR3: CSATVLAGGPNEQFF. The CDR3 region has the DNA TGCAGTGCAACCGTACTAGCGGGGGGACCCAATGAGCAGTTCTTC.

For this clonotype: The junction and the germline gene differ at one end; a read error may be behind it. The genes are TRBV5-1 and TRBJ2-3, with D maybe TRBD1 (6 bases). Germline CDR1 and CDR2: SGHRS and YFSETQ. The CDR3 has 14 residues. CDR3 nucleotide sequence: TGCGCCAGCAGCTTGACGGACAGCAGAGATACGCAGTATTTT. This gives the protein CASSLTDSRDTQYF. The whole variable domain, remainder taken from reference TRBV5-1 and TRBJ2-3, is KAGVTQTPRYLIKTRGQQVTLSCSPISGHRSVSWYQQTPGQGLQFLFEYFSETQRNKGNFPGRFSGRQFSNSRSEMNVSTLELGDSALYLCASSLTDSRDTQYFGPGTRLTVL.

The CDR3 sequence: CASSSYQLAGGLADTQYF. The CDR3, as DNA: TGCGCCAGCAGCTCTTATCAACTAGCGGGGGGGTTGGCAGATACGCAGTATTTT. The chain carries TRBV5-1 and TRBJ2-3; 13 bases fit TRBD2. Trimming at V came to 3 bases and at J to 4 bases, leaving 11 bases not matched to a gene. The CDR3 has 18 residues. From germline, CDR1 is SGHRS and CDR2 YFSETQ.

The rearrangement joins TRBV7-8 to TRBJ2-5; TRBD1 aligns across 7 bases. The CDR3 has 17 residues. From germline, CDR1 is SGHVS and CDR2 FQNEAQ. The trim removed 3 bases at V and 2 bases at J, leaving 12 bases unmatched. The CDR3 DNA sequence: TGTGCCAGCAGCTTGCCCGGGACAGTACAACCGCAAGAGACCCAGTACTTC. This gives the protein CASSLPGTVQPQETQYF.

CDR3 sequence: CASSFNPNSPLHF. CDR3 nucleotide sequence: TGTGCCAGCAGTTTTAATCCCAATTCACCCCTCCACTTT. The chain links TRBV12-3 or TRBV12-4 to TRBJ1-6; D unresolved. There are 13 residues in the CDR3. Trimming took 3 bases from V and 7 from J, leaving 7 bases between them.

The V gene is TRBV4-2, the J gene TRBJ2-1, with D perhaps being TRBD1 or TRBD2 (5 bases each). Germline V gives CDR1 LGHNA, CDR2 YNFKEQ. This CDR3 has 13 amino acids. V lost 5 bases and J lost 11, with 16 bases in between. CDR3 protein: CASSTGPTMKQFF. The DNA for the CDR3 is TGTGCCAGCAGCACGGGACCAACAATGAAGCAGTTCTTC.

Only a few counts were recorded for this clonotype. The rearrangement links TRBV20-1 to TRBJ2-5; 8 bases map to TRBD1. This CDR3 spans 12 amino acids. The germline V gene encodes CDR1 DFQATT and CDR2 SNEGSKA (reference sequence). The trim removed 7 bases at V and 5 bases at J, leaving 6 bases unmatched. The CDR3 nucleotides are TGCAGTGGGACAGGGAGTACGGAGACCCAGTACTTC. The encoded protein is CSGTGSTETQYF.